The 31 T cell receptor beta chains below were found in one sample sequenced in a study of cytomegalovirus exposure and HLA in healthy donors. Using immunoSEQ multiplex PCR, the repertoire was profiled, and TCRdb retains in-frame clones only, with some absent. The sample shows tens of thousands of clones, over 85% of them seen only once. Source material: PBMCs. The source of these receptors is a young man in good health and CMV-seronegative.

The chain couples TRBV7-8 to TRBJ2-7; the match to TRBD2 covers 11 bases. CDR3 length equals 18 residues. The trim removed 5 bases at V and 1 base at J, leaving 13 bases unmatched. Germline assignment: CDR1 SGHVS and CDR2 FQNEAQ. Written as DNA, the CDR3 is TGTGCCAGCAGCCTCTCGGGACTAGCGGAAGCCTTTTCCTACGAGCAGTACTTC. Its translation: CASSLSGLAEAFSYEQYF.

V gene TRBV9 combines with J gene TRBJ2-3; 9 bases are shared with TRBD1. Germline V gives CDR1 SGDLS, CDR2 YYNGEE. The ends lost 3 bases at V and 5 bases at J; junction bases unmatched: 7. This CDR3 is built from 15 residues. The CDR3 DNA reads TGTGCCAGCAGCGCCGGGACAGGGTCGGTAGATACGCAGTATTTT. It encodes CASSAGTGSVDTQYF. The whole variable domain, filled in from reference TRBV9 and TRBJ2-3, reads DSGVTQTPKHLITATGQRVTLRCSPRSGDLSVYWYQQSLDQGLQFLIQYYNGEERAKGNILERFSAQQFPDLHSELNLSSLELGDSALYFCASSAGTGSVDTQYFGPGTRLTVL.

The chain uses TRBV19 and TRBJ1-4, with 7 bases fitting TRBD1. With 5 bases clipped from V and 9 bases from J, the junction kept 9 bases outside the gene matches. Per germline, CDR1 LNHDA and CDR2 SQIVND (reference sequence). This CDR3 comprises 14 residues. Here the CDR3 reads CASSDGQAVQKLFF. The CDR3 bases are TGTGCCAGTAGTGACGGACAGGCCGTGCAAAAACTGTTTTTT.

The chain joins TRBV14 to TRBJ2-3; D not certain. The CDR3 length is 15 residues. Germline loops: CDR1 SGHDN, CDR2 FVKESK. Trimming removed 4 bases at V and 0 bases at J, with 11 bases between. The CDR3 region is CASSPELSSTDTQYF. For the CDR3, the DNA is TGTGCCAGCAGCCCGGAGCTTTCTAGCACAGATACGCAGTATTTT.

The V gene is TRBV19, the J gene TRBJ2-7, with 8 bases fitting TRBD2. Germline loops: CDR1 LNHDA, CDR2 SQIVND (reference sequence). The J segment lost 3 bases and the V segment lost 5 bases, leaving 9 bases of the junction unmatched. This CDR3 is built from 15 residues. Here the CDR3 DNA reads TGTGCCAGTAGTGCCCCCGGGAGGGCCTTCTACGAGCAGTACTTC. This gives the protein CASSAPGRAFYEQYF.

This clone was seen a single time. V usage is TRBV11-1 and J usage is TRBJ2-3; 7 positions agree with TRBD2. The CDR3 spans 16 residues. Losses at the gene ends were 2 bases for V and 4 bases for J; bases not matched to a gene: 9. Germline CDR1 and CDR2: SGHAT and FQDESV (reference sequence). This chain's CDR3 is CASSLYGGSTPDTQYF. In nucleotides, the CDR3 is TGTGCCAGCAGCTTATATGGCGGGAGTACGCCAGATACGCAGTATTTT. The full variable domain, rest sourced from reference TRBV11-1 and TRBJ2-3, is EAEVAQSPRYKITEKSQAVAFWCDPISGHATLYWYRQILGQGPELLVQFQDESVVDDSQLPKDRFSAERLKGVDSTLKIQPAELGDSAMYLCASSLYGGSTPDTQYFGPGTRLTVL.

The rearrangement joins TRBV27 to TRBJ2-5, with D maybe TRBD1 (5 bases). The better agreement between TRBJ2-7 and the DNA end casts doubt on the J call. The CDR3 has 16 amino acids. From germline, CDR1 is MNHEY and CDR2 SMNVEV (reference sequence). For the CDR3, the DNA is TGTGCCAGCAGTCCCTCCATTGGGGCCGTCCAGTACGAGCAGTACTTC. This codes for CASSPSIGAVQYEQYF.

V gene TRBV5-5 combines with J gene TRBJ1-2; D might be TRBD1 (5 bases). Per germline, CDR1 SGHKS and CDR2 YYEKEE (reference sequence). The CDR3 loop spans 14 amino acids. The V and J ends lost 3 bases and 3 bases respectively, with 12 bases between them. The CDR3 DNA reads TGTGCCAGCAGCTGGGAGGGGTACGACTATGGCTACACCTTC. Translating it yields CASSWEGYDYGYTF.

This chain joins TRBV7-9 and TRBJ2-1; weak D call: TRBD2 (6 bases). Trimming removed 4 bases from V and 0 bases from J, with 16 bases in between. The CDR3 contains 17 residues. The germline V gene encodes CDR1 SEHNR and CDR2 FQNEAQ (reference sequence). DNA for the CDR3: TGTGCCAGCAGCTCCCTGGGACTTTCGCCCTCCTACAATGAGCAGTTCTTC. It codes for CASSSLGLSPSYNEQFF.

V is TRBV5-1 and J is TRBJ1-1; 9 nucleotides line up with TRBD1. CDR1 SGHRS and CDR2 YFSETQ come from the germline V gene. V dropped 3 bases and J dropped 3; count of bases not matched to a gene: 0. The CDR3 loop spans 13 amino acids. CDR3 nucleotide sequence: TGCGCCAGCAGCTGGACAGGGGACACTGAAGCTTTCTTT. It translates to CASSWTGDTEAFF. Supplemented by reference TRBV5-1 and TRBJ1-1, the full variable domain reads KAGVTQTPRYLIKTRGQQVTLSCSPISGHRSVSWYQQTPGQGLQFLFEYFSETQRNKGNFPGRFSGRQFSNSRSEMNVSTLELGDSALYLCASSWTGDTEAFFGQGTRLTVV.

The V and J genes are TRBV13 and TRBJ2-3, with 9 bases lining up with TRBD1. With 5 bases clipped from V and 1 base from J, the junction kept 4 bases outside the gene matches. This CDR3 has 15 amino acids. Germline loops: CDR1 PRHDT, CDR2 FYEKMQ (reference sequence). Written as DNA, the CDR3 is TGTGCCAGCAGCCCGGGGGACAGGGGCACAGATACGCAGTATTTT. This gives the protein CASSPGDRGTDTQYF.

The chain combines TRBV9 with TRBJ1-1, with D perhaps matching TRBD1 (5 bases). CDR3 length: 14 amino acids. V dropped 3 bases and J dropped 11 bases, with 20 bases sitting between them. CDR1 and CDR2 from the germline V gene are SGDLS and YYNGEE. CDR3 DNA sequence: TGTGCCAGCAGCGCTAGGGGCGGGGAAAATCACGCTTTCTTT. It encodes CASSARGGENHAFF.

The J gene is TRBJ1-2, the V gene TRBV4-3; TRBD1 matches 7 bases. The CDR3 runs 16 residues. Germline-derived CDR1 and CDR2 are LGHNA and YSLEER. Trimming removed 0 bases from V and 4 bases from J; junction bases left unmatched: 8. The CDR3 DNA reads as TGCGCCAGCAGCCAAGATACCGGGACAGACACCTATGGCTACACCTTC. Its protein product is CASSQDTGTDTYGYTF.

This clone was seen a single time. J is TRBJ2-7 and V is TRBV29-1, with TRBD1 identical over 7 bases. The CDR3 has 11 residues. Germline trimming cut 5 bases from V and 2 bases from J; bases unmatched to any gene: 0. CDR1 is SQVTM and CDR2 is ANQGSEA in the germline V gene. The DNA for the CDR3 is TGCAGCGTTCAGGGGGCCTACGAGCAGTACTTC. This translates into CSVQGAYEQYF.

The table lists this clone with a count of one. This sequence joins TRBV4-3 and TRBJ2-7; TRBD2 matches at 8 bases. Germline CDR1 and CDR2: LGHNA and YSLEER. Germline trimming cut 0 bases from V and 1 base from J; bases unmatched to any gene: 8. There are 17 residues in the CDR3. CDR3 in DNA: TGCGCCAGCAGCCAAGATCGGGAGGGGGTTACATCCTACGAGCAGTACTTC. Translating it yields CASSQDREGVTSYEQYF.

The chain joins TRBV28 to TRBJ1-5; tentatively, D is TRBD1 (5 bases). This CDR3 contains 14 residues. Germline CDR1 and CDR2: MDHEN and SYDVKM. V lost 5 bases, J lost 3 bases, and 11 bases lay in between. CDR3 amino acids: CASSPRGFNQPQHF. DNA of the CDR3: TGTGCCAGCAGTCCCCGGGGGTTCAATCAGCCCCAGCATTTT.

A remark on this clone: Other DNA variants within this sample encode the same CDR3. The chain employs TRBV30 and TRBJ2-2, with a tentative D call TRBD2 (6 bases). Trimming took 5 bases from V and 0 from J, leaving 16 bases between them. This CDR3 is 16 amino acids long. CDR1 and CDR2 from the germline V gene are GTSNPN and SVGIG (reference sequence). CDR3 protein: CAWGGYLGANTGELFF. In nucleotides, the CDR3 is TGTGCCTGGGGGGGGTATTTGGGGGCGAACACCGGGGAGCTGTTTTTT.

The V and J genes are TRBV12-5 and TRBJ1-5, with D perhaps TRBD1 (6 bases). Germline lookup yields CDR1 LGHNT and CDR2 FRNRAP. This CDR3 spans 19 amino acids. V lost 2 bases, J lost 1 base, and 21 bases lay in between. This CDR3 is CASGLIPDGRTESNQPQHF. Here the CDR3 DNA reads TGTGCTAGTGGTTTGATACCAGACGGTAGGACAGAAAGCAATCAGCCCCAGCATTTT.

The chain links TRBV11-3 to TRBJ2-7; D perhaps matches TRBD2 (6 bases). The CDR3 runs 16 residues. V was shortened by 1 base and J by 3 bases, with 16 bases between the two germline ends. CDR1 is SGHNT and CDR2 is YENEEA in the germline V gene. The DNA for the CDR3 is TGTGCCAGCAGCTTAGGCGCGTCTAGCGCGGGCTACGAGCAGTACTTC. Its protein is CASSLGASSAGYEQYF.

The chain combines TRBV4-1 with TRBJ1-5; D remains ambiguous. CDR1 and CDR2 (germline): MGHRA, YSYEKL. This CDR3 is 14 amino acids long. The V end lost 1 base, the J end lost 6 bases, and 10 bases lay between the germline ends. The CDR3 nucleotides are TGCGCCAGCAGCCAAGGTGCGGAGAGTCAGCCCCAGCATTTT. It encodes CASSQGAESQPQHF.

CDR3 loop: CASSLMRGPQETQYF. Here the CDR3 DNA reads TGTGCCAGCAGCCTCATGAGAGGTCCCCAAGAGACCCAGTACTTC. The V call is TRBV7-6, the J call TRBJ2-5, with D uncertain. CDR1 is SGHVS, CDR2 FNYEAQ, per germline. Trimming took off 5 bases at V and 1 base at J, with 14 bases between the two ends. CDR3 length: 15 amino acids.

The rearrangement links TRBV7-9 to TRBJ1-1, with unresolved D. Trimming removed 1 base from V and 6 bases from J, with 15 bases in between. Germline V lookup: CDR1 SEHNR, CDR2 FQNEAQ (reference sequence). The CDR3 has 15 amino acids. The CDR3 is CASSLVLVTGAEAFF. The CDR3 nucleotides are TGTGCCAGCAGCTTAGTACTGGTTACCGGGGCTGAAGCTTTCTTT.

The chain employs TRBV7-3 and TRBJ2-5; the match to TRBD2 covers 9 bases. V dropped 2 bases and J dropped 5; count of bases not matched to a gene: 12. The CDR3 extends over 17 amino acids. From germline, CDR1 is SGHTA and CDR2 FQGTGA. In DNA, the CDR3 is TGTGCCAGCAGCTTACATGCGGCGGGAGGGGGTCGGGAGACCCAGTACTTC. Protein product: CASSLHAAGGGRETQYF. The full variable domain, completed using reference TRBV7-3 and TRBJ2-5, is GAGVSQTPSNKVTEKGKYVELRCDPISGHTALYWYRQSLGQGPEFLIYFQGTGAADDSGLPNDRFFAVRPEGSVSTLKIQRTERGDSAVYLCASSLHAAGGGRETQYFGPGTRLLVL.

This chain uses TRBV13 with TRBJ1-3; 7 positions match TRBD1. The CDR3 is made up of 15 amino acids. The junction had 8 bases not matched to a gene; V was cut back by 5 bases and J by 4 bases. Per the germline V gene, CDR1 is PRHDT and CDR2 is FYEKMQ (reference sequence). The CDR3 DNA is TGTGCCAGCAGCCCAGGGGGTTTAATGGGAAACACCATATATTTT. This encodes CASSPGGLMGNTIYF.

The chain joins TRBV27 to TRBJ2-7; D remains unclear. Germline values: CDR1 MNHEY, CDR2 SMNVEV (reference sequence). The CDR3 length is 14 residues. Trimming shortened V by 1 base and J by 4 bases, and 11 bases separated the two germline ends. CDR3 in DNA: TGTGCCAGCAGTTTATTTCTGGGCAAGTACGAGCAGTACTTC. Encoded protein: CASSLFLGKYEQYF.

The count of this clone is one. CDR3 residues: CASSRDSWGYTF. The DNA for the CDR3 is TGTGCCAGCAGCCGGGACAGTTGGGGCTACACCTTC. The chain uses TRBV2 and TRBJ1-2; 7 nucleotides match TRBD1. This CDR3 region has 12 residues. V dropped 6 bases and J dropped 8; count of bases not matched to a gene: 6. Germline-derived CDR1 and CDR2 are SNHLY and FYNNEI.

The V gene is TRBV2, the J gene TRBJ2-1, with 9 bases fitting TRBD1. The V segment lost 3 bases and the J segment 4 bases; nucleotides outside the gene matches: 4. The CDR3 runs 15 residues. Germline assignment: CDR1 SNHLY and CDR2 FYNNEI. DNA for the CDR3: TGTGCCAGCAGTGATGACAGGGGGTCGTACAATGAGCAGTTCTTC. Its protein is CASSDDRGSYNEQFF.

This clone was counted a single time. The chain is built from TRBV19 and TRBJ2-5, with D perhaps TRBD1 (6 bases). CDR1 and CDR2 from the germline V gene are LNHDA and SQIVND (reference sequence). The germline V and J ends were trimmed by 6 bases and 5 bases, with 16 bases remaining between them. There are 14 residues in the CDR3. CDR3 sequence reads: CASSLGQPGETQYF. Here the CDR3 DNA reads TGTGCCAGTAGCCTAGGACAGCCCGGGGAGACCCAGTACTTC. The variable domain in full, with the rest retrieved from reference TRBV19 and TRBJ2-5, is DGGITQSPKYLFRKEGQNVTLSCEQNLNHDAMYWYRQDPGQGLRLIYYSQIVNDFQKGDIAEGYSVSREKKESFPLTVTSAQKNPTAFYLCASSLGQPGETQYFGPGTRLLVL.

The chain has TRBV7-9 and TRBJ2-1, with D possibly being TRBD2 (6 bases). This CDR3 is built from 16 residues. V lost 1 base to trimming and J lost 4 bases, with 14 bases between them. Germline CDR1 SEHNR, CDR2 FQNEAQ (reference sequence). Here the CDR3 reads CASSLGTGRTYNEQFF. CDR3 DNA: TGTGCCAGCAGCTTAGGCACGGGGAGGACGTACAATGAGCAGTTCTTC.

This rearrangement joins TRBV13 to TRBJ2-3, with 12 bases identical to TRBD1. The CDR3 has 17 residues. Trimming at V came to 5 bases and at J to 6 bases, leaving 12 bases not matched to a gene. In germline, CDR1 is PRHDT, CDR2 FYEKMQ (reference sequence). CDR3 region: CASSPHGGTGGWDTQYF. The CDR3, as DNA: TGTGCCAGCAGCCCACACGGGGGGACAGGGGGCTGGGATACGCAGTATTTT.

The CDR3 region is CASNSIRDRGAGELFF. CDR3 nucleotides: TGTGCCAGTAACTCTATCCGGGACAGGGGGGCCGGGGAGCTGTTTTTT. This chain connects TRBV28 to TRBJ2-2, with 11 bases lining up with TRBD1. V shed 9 bases, J shed 6 bases, and the junction held 12 bases outside the gene matches. The CDR3 is made up of 16 amino acids. CDR1 is MDHEN, CDR2 SYDVKM, per germline. Looking up the rest from reference TRBV28 and TRBJ2-2 gives the full variable domain: DVKVTQSSRYLVKRTGEKVFLECVQDMDHENMFWYRQDPGLGLRLIYFSYDVKMKEKGDIPEGYSVSREKKERFSLILESASTNQTSMYLCASNSIRDRGAGELFFGEGSRLTVL.